What follows is one T cell receptor (beta chain) and its context. Its antigen is not identified. The CDR3 spans 14 residues. Trimming took off 4 bases at V and 7 bases at J, with 14 bases between the two ends. Germline CDR1 is WSHSY and CDR2 is SAAADI. With random hexamers, reverse transcription was performed on about 0.5 to 1 ug of RNA. Via MiXCR, TCRdb re-called the immunoSEQ multiplex PCR reads, giving one row per CDR3 protein. The sample lists 65,000 to 85,000 distinct CDR3 sequences, approximately 93% occurring once. The sample originates from a study of CD8 T cells in Susac syndrome. Study-wide results and caveats: Detection of Susac-specific public clones gave 15 to 20 in total CD8+ repertoires and about five in CD8+ TEMRA repertoires.

The rearrangement links TRBV10-2 to TRBJ1-5, with D perhaps matching TRBD1 (5 bases). This TCR was sampled from a human donor with Susac syndrome. The specimen was CD8+ T cells from PBMCs. The CDR3 bases are TGCGCCAGCAGTGTCGGGGGAGGTGGCCAGCCCCAGCATTTT. This codes for CASSVGGGGQPQHF.